This T cell receptor (beta chain) was found in a study of T cells expressing NK-cell markers. This CDR3 spans 15 amino acids. CDR1 MNHEY and CDR2 SVGEGT come from the germline V gene. For each CDR3 protein, TCRdb gives one entry from its re-call of the 5' RACE reads, without DNA. This sample's clone table lists about 380,000 distinct CDR3 sequences. This TCR was recovered from a man aged 18-75 years in good health. The V call is TRBV6-2 or TRBV6-3, the J call TRBJ2-7; TCRdb picks TRBD2, but there is no DNA to check that call. The material sequenced was blood T cells: a sorted CD56 or NKG2C T cell subset, CD4+ or CD8+ T cells, or bulk PBMC T cells (not recorded which). CDR3 residues: CASSYSTGPNYEQYF.